The 30 T cell receptor beta chains below were found in one sample sequenced in a study of T cells in Graves' hyperthyroidism and ophthalmopathy. From RNA transcripts, TCR beta CDR3 regions were amplified. The HTBI primer set was used in a first-round RT-PCR of the TCR CDR3. TCRdb fed the multiplex PCR reads into MiXCR, producing one record per CDR3 protein. The table includes over 350,000 distinct CDR3 sequences, around 15% detected once. The specimen sequenced was blood. All receptors derive from a man younger than 35 with Graves' ophthalmopathy.

This clonotype was observed many times. The rearrangement uses TRBV6-6 and TRBJ2-5, with 10 bases matching TRBD1. The CDR3 has 16 residues. Germline CDR1 and CDR2: MNHNY and SVGAGI (reference sequence). J lost 5 bases, V lost 0 bases, and 6 bases had no gene match. The CDR3 bases are TGTGCCAGCAGTTACTCGGACAGGGGGATAGGGGAGACCCAGTACTTC. Its translation is CASSYSDRGIGETQYF.

This clonotype was observed many times. The V call is TRBV9, the J call TRBJ2-5, with D unclear. The CDR3 is 15 amino acids. V lost 0 bases and J lost 3, with 12 bases in between. In germline, CDR1 is SGDLS, CDR2 YYNGEE. For the CDR3, the DNA is TGTGCCAGCAGCGTAGGTCCCACTACGAAAGAGACCCAGTACTTC. This sequence encodes CASSVGPTTKETQYF.

This clonotype was picked up many times. The chain employs TRBV7-3 and TRBJ2-3, with TRBD1 matching 7 bases. This CDR3 contains 14 residues. Germline V gene data show CDR1 as SGHTA and CDR2 as FQGTGA. V shed 2 bases and J 13 bases; nucleotides not matched to a gene: 12. In nucleotides, the CDR3 is TGTGCCAGCAGCTTACAACATGAAGGGGGCTCGAAGTATTTT. This encodes CASSLQHEGGSKYF.

J is TRBJ1-3 and V is TRBV6-1; a possible D gene is TRBD1 (5 bases). V gave up 5 bases and J gave up 0 bases, with 17 bases separating them. Germline V CDR1 and CDR2: MNHNS, SASEGT. CDR3 length: 17 amino acids. The CDR3 sequence: CASSLKPQAFSGNTIYF. The CDR3 nucleotides read TGTGCCAGCAGTCTGAAACCACAGGCGTTCTCTGGAAACACCATATATTTT.

This clonotype turned up a few times. The genes are TRBV19 and TRBJ2-3, with 7 bases identical to TRBD1. V lost 7 bases to trimming and J lost 2 bases; unmatched junction nucleotides: 6. This CDR3 is built from 14 residues. The germline V gene encodes CDR1 LNHDA and CDR2 SQIVND (reference sequence). Here the CDR3 DNA reads TGTGCCAGTACCCCGGGACAGCACACAGATACGCAGTATTTT. The encoded protein is CASTPGQHTDTQYF.

The chain uses TRBV4-1 and TRBJ1-6; 7 nucleotides line up with TRBD1. The CDR3 covers 17 residues. Germline V lookup: CDR1 MGHRA, CDR2 YSYEKL. The V segment lost 4 bases and the J segment 9 bases; nucleotides outside the gene matches: 15. CDR3 amino acids: CASSLGTPRGLRSPLHF. The CDR3 DNA reads as TGCGCCAGCAGCCTCGGGACTCCAAGGGGGCTACGTTCACCCCTCCACTTT.

Many counts were recorded for this clonotype. The chain employs TRBV5-1 and TRBJ1-1; 10 bases fit TRBD1. The trim removed 4 bases at V and 5 bases at J, leaving 11 bases unmatched. Germline CDR1 reads SGHRS; CDR2 reads YFSETQ. The CDR3 totals 16 residues. CDR3 sequence reads: CASSQPEGQGSTEAFF. CDR3 bases: TGCGCCAGCAGCCAACCCGAGGGACAGGGGAGTACTGAAGCTTTCTTT.

This clonotype was observed many times. The chain has TRBV7-9 and TRBJ2-1; D gene unclear. The CDR3 sequence is 10 residues long. Germline V gene lookup returns CDR1 SEHNR and CDR2 FQNEAQ (reference sequence). Trimming stripped 8 bases from V and 7 bases from J, with 6 bases between. CDR3 region: CASELNEQFF. Here the CDR3 DNA reads TGTGCCAGCGAGCTTAATGAGCAGTTCTTC.

This clonotype was found a few times. The genes are TRBV7-3 and TRBJ2-3, with D unclear. Germline assignment: CDR1 SGHTA and CDR2 FQGTGA. Trimming pared 4 bases from V and 5 bases from J, leaving 10 bases between. The CDR3 sequence is 13 residues long. The CDR3 nucleotides read TGTGCCAGCAGCTCCCACCTAGGAGATACGCAGTATTTT. This encodes CASSSHLGDTQYF.

The chain employs TRBV12-3 or TRBV12-4 and TRBJ1-2; perhaps TRBD1 as D (6 bases). CDR3 size: 14 residues. V lost 4 bases, J lost 4 bases, and 13 bases lay in between. CDR3 sequence reads: CASSSATGFYGYTF. As DNA, the CDR3 is TGTGCCAGCAGTTCAGCGACAGGATTCTATGGCTACACCTTC.

This clonotype was recorded many times. The chain recombines TRBV7-2 with TRBJ2-3; D not certain. The V gene lost 2 bases and the J gene lost 4 bases, with 4 bases spanning the gap. Germline lookup yields CDR1 SGHTA and CDR2 FQGNSA. This CDR3 has 12 amino acids. CDR3 DNA sequence: TGTGCCAGCAGCTTAATGTCAGATACGCAGTATTTT. Translation gives CASSLMSDTQYF.

This clonotype was seen ten or more times. This sequence joins TRBV3-1 and TRBJ2-1; D is uncertain. Per germline, CDR1 LGHDT and CDR2 YNNKEL (reference sequence). This CDR3 is built from 12 residues. With 3 bases removed from V and 9 bases from J, the gap between germline ends came to 9 bases. The CDR3 region has the DNA TGTGCCAGCAGCCAGGATTTCAGTGAGCAGTTCTTC. Protein sequence: CASSQDFSEQFF.

The V and J genes are TRBV4-2 and TRBJ2-7; 9 bases are a match to TRBD2. CDR1 is LGHNA, CDR2 YNFKEQ, per germline. The CDR3 is made up of 15 amino acids. After removal of 0 bases from V and 2 bases from J, the junction contained 2 bases not matched to a gene. This CDR3 is CASSQDIAGAYEQYF. The CDR3, as DNA: TGTGCCAGCAGCCAAGATATAGCGGGGGCCTACGAGCAGTACTTC.

This clonotype was found many times. V usage is TRBV18 and J usage is TRBJ2-1; 9 nucleotides agree with TRBD1. Germline V CDR1 and CDR2: KGHSH, LQKENI. The V and J ends lost 4 bases and 7 bases, in that order; junction bases with no gene match: 11. The CDR3 is 16 amino acids. The CDR3 DNA reads TGTGCCAGCTCACACGGACAGGGGCAAGGTGGTAATGAGCAGTTCTTC. As protein: CASSHGQGQGGNEQFF. Drawing the rest from reference TRBV18 and TRBJ2-1, the complete variable domain is NAGVMQNPRHLVRRRGQEARLRCSPMKGHSHVYWYRQLPEEGLKFMVYLQKENIIDESGMPKERFSAEFPKEGPSILRIQQVVRGDSAAYFCASSHGQGQGGNEQFFGPGTRLTVL.

In this sample, this clonotype turned up many times. This chain joins TRBV2 and TRBJ2-7; tentative D call: TRBD2 (6 bases). This CDR3 is built from 15 residues. With 3 bases removed from V and 4 bases from J, the gap between germline ends came to 16 bases. From germline, CDR1 is SNHLY and CDR2 FYNNEI. CDR3 coding DNA: TGTGCCAGCAGTGAGGTTATAGCGGAAGATTACGAGCAGTACTTC. Translated: CASSEVIAEDYEQYF.

The V call is TRBV6-2 or TRBV6-3, the J call TRBJ1-1, with D perhaps matching TRBD1 (5 bases). Trimming took off 2 bases at V and 4 bases at J, with 11 bases between the two ends. The length of the CDR3 is 14 residues. Germline V gene data show CDR1 as MNHEY and CDR2 as SVGEGT. In nucleotides, the CDR3 is TGTGCCAGCAGTTACCCTTGGGGGGGCACTGAAGCTTTCTTT. Protein: CASSYPWGGTEAFF.

J is TRBJ1-2 and V is TRBV18; D may be TRBD1 (5 bases). V was shortened by 1 base and J by 0 bases, with 9 bases between the two germline ends. The CDR3 runs to 15 residues. Germline V gene sequence: CDR1 KGHSH, CDR2 LQKENI. The CDR3 here is CASSPLGDSNYGYTF. The CDR3 nucleotides are TGTGCCAGCTCACCACTTGGGGACTCTAACTATGGCTACACCTTC.

This clonotype was observed many times. The chain combines TRBV9 with TRBJ2-5, with 8 bases identical to TRBD1. CDR1 SGDLS and CDR2 YYNGEE come from the germline V gene. CDR3 size: 14 residues. V shed 2 bases, J shed 5 bases, and the junction held 5 bases outside the gene matches. The CDR3 reads CASSVTGGGETQYF. CDR3 DNA sequence: TGTGCCAGCAGCGTCACAGGGGGTGGGGAGACCCAGTACTTC.

V is TRBV18 and J is TRBJ2-7, with 11 bases lining up with TRBD2. The germline V gene encodes CDR1 KGHSH and CDR2 LQKENI. CDR3 length equals 17 residues. V gave up 3 bases and J gave up 2 bases; unmatched junction bases: 9. Here the CDR3 reads CASSPPRLAGKTYEQYF. CDR3 in DNA: TGTGCCAGCTCACCTCCCAGACTAGCGGGAAAGACCTACGAGCAGTACTTC.

Many counts were recorded for this clonotype. The CDR3 sequence is CAWTGTGTINSPLHF. The CDR3 nucleotides are TGTGCCTGGACCGGGACAGGAACTATTAATTCACCCCTCCACTTT. The chain uses TRBV30 and TRBJ1-6, with 8 bases matching TRBD1. In germline, CDR1 is GTSNPN, CDR2 SVGIG (reference sequence). The length of the CDR3 is 15 residues. Trimming took 4 bases from V and 6 from J; bases not matched to a gene: 8. Drawing the rest from reference TRBV30 and TRBJ1-6, the complete variable domain is SQTIHQWPATLVQPVGSPLSLECTVEGTSNPNLYWYRQAAGRGLQLLFYSVGIGQISSEVPQNLSASRPQDRQFILSSKKLLLSDSGFYLCAWTGTGTINSPLHFGNGTRLTVT.

On this clonotype: An end of the junction differs from the germline gene, which may be a read error. This rearrangement joins TRBV7-6 to TRBJ2-2, with TRBD1 matching over 8 bases. Germline V gives CDR1 SGHVS, CDR2 FNYEAQ. The CDR3 is 15 residues long. CDR3 in amino acids: CVSSTRDRPTGELFF. The CDR3 nucleotides are TGTGTCAGCAGCACCCGGGACAGGCCCACCGGGGAGCTGTTTTTT.

This clonotype turned up a few times. The rearrangement joins TRBV4-1 to TRBJ2-5; D is perhaps TRBD2 (7 bases). This CDR3 contains 16 residues. From germline, CDR1 is MGHRA and CDR2 YSYEKL. Trimming took off 2 bases at V and 5 bases at J, with 18 bases between the two ends. The CDR3 DNA reads TGCGCCAGCAGCCAACATCGGGGGGCTAGCGTTGAGACCCAGTACTTC. It yields the protein CASSQHRGASVETQYF.

The chain uses TRBV19 and TRBJ2-3; no definite D call. Germline CDR1 and CDR2: LNHDA and SQIVND (reference sequence). Trimming left V 3 bases short and J 1 base short, with 5 bases between. The CDR3 is made up of 13 amino acids. The CDR3 is CASSIARTDTQYF. In DNA, the CDR3 is TGTGCCAGTAGTATCGCCCGCACAGATACGCAGTATTTT.

This clonotype was counted many times. The chain carries TRBV3-1 and TRBJ2-3, with D unresolved. The CDR3 spans 13 residues. Germline V gives CDR1 LGHDT, CDR2 YNNKEL (reference sequence). Trimming left V 0 bases short and J 7 bases short, with 8 bases between. The CDR3 sequence: CASSQDQRHTQYF. Here the CDR3 DNA reads TGTGCCAGCAGCCAAGACCAGCGACATACGCAGTATTTT.

This clonotype was counted a few times. This sequence joins TRBV5-6 and TRBJ2-7; the D gene is possibly TRBD1 (6 bases). Germline V gene lookup returns CDR1 SGHDT and CDR2 YYEEEE. The V end was cut by 5 bases, the J end by 2 bases, with 11 bases between. This CDR3 spans 13 amino acids. The CDR3 DNA is TGTGCCAGCAGTGACGGGACAACCTACGAGCAGTACTTC. Its protein is CASSDGTTYEQYF.

This clonotype was found a few times. For the CDR3, the DNA is TGTGCCAGCAGTAGATCTAGGAATTCACCCCTCCACTTT. Encoded protein: CASSRSRNSPLHF. This chain uses TRBV27 with TRBJ1-6; D is undetermined. Trimming took off 5 bases at V and 7 bases at J, with 9 bases between the two ends. This CDR3 region has 13 residues. The V gene's germline CDR1 is MNHEY and CDR2 SMNVEV (reference sequence).

This clonotype was seen a handful of times. The chain couples TRBV4-1 to TRBJ1-4, with a weak D call TRBD1 (5 bases). The germline V gene has CDR1 MGHRA and CDR2 YSYEKL. This CDR3 region has 17 residues. V was shortened by 0 bases and J by 1 base, with 12 bases between the two germline ends. The CDR3 coding sequence is TGCGCCAGCAGCCAAGATCCCTTGAGGGGAACTAATGAAAAACTGTTTTTT. Amino acid sequence: CASSQDPLRGTNEKLFF.

This clonotype was counted ten times or more. The chain recombines TRBV2 with TRBJ2-1; D perhaps matches TRBD1 (6 bases). The CDR3 is 13 residues long. The V and J ends lost 8 bases and 7 bases respectively, with 15 bases between them. Germline-derived CDR1 and CDR2 are SNHLY and FYNNEI. The CDR3 spells CASHGAGVNEQFF. In DNA form, the CDR3 reads TGTGCCAGCCATGGGGCAGGGGTGAATGAGCAGTTCTTC.

This clonotype was found many times. This sequence joins TRBV12-3 or TRBV12-4 and TRBJ2-2; TRBD1 matches 7 bases. The length of the CDR3 is 15 residues. Germline trimming cut 7 bases from V and 0 bases from J; bases unmatched to any gene: 5. CDR3 DNA: TGTGCCAGCACCAAGACAGGGCCGAACACCGGGGAGCTGTTTTTT. This sequence encodes CASTKTGPNTGELFF.

This clonotype appeared many times. The chain is built from TRBV29-1 and TRBJ2-7, with 14 positions matching TRBD2. This CDR3 has 14 amino acids. V dropped 4 bases and J dropped 9; count of bases not matched to a gene: 8. CDR1 is SQVTM, CDR2 ANQGSEA, per germline. In DNA form, the CDR3 reads TGCAGCGTTGTAGTGACTAGCGGGAGGGGCGGGCAGTACTTC. This translates into CSVVVTSGRGGQYF.